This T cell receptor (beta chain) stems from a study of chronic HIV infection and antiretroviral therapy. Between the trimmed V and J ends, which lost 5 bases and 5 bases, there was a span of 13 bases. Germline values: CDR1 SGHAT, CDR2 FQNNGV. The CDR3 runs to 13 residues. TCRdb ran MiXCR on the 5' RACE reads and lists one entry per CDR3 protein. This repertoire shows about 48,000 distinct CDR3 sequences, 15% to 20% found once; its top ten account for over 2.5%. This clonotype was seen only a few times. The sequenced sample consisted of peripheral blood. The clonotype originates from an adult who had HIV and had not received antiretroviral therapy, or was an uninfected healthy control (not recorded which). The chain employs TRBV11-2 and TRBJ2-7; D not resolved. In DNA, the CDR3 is TGTGCCAGCAGCACGGTCCAGATCCACGAGCAGTACTTC. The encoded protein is CASSTVQIHEQYF. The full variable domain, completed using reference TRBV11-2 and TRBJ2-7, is EAGVAQSPRYKIIEKRQSVAFWCNPISGHATLYWYQQILGQGPKLLIQFQNNGVVDDSQLPKDRFSAERLKGVDSTLKIQPAKLEDSAVYLCASSTVQIHEQYFGPGTRLTVT.